Below, 20 T cell receptor beta chains from the same sample are listed, as sequenced in a study of CD8 T cell repertoires and HIV-1 epitope variants (dated by TCRdb to 2020 to 2021). The protocol used for the library was the immunoSEQ multiplex PCR assay. This is the immuneACCESS table as TCRdb keeps it, with only in-frame sequences that have V and J called. A part of the clones is gone; compared with another copy, unresolved V genes explain less than half, and the rest is unexplained. This sample lists about 7,100 clones; roughly two thirds were detected once. About two fifths of the sample is in the top ten clones. These TCRs' antigens remain unknown. Sequencing input: cultured CD8+ T cells derived from PBMCs. All receptors derive from a male donor with HIV.

This clone is a singleton in its sample. The V gene is TRBV5-1, the J gene TRBJ2-7, with D maybe TRBD1 (5 bases). CDR3 length: 13 residues. Germline V gives CDR1 SGHRS, CDR2 YFSETQ. The ends were cut back, 0 bases at V and 10 bases at J, with 14 bases in the middle. The CDR3 DNA reads TGCGCCAGCAGCTTGGTAGGGGTTTCGGGTCAGTACTTC. Translated: CASSLVGVSGQYF. Together with reference TRBV5-1 and TRBJ2-7, the CDR3 gives the full variable domain: KAGVTQTPRYLIKTRGQQVTLSCSPISGHRSVSWYQQTPGQGLQFLFEYFSETQRNKGNFPGRFSGRQFSNSRSEMNVSTLELGDSALYLCASSLVGVSGQYFGPGTRLTVT.

CDR3 amino acids: CASSESRSPREQFF. DNA for the CDR3: TGTGCCAGCAGTGAGAGTAGATCGCCTAGGGAGCAGTTCTTC. The chain couples TRBV2 to TRBJ2-1; D is uncertain. Deletions cut 3 bases from V and 10 bases from J, with 16 bases between. Germline CDR1 SNHLY, CDR2 FYNNEI. The CDR3 spans 14 residues.

This clone was detected a few times. The junction departs from germline at one end; a sequencing error may be responsible. The CDR3 DNA sequence: TGTGCTAGCAGCTCTGAAGCTTTCTTT. It is translated as CASSSEAFF. J is TRBJ1-1 and V is TRBV7-7; unclear D gene. Germline V lookup: CDR1 SSHAT, CDR2 FNYEAQ (reference sequence). The CDR3 spans 9 residues.

This chain links TRBV4-2 with TRBJ2-6; a possible D gene is TRBD2 (6 bases). Germline assignment: CDR1 LGHNA and CDR2 YNFKEQ. The length of the CDR3 is 19 residues. The V gene lost 0 bases and the J gene lost 2 bases, with 17 bases spanning the gap. The CDR3 sequence: CASSQEWRTTTAGANVLTF. The CDR3 bases are TGTGCCAGCAGCCAAGAGTGGCGGACTACGACGGCTGGGGCCAACGTCCTGACTTTC.

The genes are TRBV13 and TRBJ2-7; D unclear. CDR1 and CDR2 from the germline V gene are PRHDT and FYEKMQ (reference sequence). The CDR3 length is 11 residues. V gave up 5 bases and J gave up 7 bases, with 9 bases separating them. DNA for the CDR3: TGTGCCAGCAGCCTGAACCTAGAGCAGTACTTC. Translation gives CASSLNLEQYF.

This clone occurred a few times. V gene TRBV18 combines with J gene TRBJ1-2, with D perhaps TRBD1 (6 bases). Trimming cost V 3 bases and J 5 bases, with 13 bases left between them. Germline values: CDR1 KGHSH, CDR2 LQKENI. CDR3 size: 14 residues. CDR3 amino acids: CASSPTGQLYGYTF. CDR3 in DNA: TGTGCCAGCTCACCGACCGGACAGCTATATGGCTACACCTTC.

This clone is medium-sized. The chain is built from TRBV4-3 and TRBJ2-4; D uncertain. From germline, CDR1 is LGHNA and CDR2 YSLEER. The CDR3 runs 13 residues. Deletions cut 1 base from V and 8 bases from J, with 9 bases between. CDR3 sequence (DNA): TGCGCCAGCAGCCAAGGGGTGTCGGACATTCAGTACTTC. It specifies CASSQGVSDIQYF.

This chain uses TRBV4-2 with TRBJ1-3; 7 positions agree with TRBD1. The ends lost 3 bases at V and 0 bases at J; junction bases unmatched: 11. The CDR3 sequence is 18 residues long. Germline CDR1 is LGHNA and CDR2 is YNFKEQ. The CDR3 loop is CASSQDAPGQFSGNTIYF. The CDR3 DNA sequence: TGTGCCAGCAGCCAGGACGCACCGGGACAGTTCTCTGGAAACACCATATATTTT.

V is TRBV10-3 and J is TRBJ1-1; tentatively, D is TRBD1 (5 bases). Germline CDR1 ENHRY, CDR2 SYGVKD. The CDR3 has 15 residues. With 0 bases removed from V and 2 bases from J, the gap between germline ends came to 10 bases. The CDR3 DNA is TGTGCCATCAGTGAGTCAGCCAGGGTCAACACTGAAGCTTTCTTT. It yields the protein CAISESARVNTEAFF.

The V and J genes are TRBV6-1 and TRBJ2-2, with D perhaps TRBD2 (6 bases). V was pared by 6 bases and J by 3 bases, with 14 bases between. The germline CDR1 and CDR2 sequences are MNHNS and SASEGT. CDR3 length equals 15 residues. The CDR3: CASSYGGVYTGELFF. The CDR3 coding sequence is TGTGCCAGCAGCTACGGCGGGGTCTACACCGGGGAGCTGTTTTTT.

This clone was detected once. V and J are TRBV28 and TRBJ2-3; D uncertain. CDR1 is MDHEN, CDR2 SYDVKM, per germline. This CDR3 contains 14 residues. The V end lost 3 bases, the J end lost 5 bases, and 12 bases lay between the germline ends. This CDR3 reads CASSFIPDLDTQYF. The CDR3 bases are TGTGCCAGCAGTTTTATTCCGGATCTAGATACGCAGTATTTT.

This clone was seen a handful of times. The chain has TRBV4-3 and TRBJ2-2, with TRBD1 identical over 7 bases. The germline gives CDR1 LGHNA, CDR2 YSLEER. There are 13 residues in the CDR3. V lost 0 bases and J lost 9; bases outside the gene matches: 1. Here the CDR3 reads CASSQEGGRELFF. CDR3 bases: TGCGCCAGCAGCCAAGAAGGGGGCCGGGAGCTGTTTTTT.

The gene calls are TRBV4-1 and TRBJ2-1; D possibly matches TRBD1 or TRBD2 (6 bases each). This CDR3 is 16 amino acids long. CDR1 MGHRA and CDR2 YSYEKL come from the germline V gene. Trimming removed 0 bases from V and 5 bases from J, with 14 bases in between. CDR3 in DNA: TGCGCCAGCAGCCAAGATCAGCCAAGGGGGGACAATGAGCAGTTCTTC. Translated: CASSQDQPRGDNEQFF.

This clone was recorded a few times. This chain joins TRBV4-1 and TRBJ1-1; TRBD1 is a possible D gene (5 bases). The CDR3 has 15 amino acids. Germline loops: CDR1 MGHRA, CDR2 YSYEKL. Trimming removed 7 bases from V and 0 bases from J, with 15 bases in between. The CDR3 DNA reads TGCGCCAGCATCGAAGGCGGACACCTGAACACTGAAGCTTTCTTT. Translation gives CASIEGGHLNTEAFF.

The CDR3 protein is CASGSILGGRALYEQFF. The CDR3 nucleotides read TGTGCCAGCGGGAGCATACTAGGCGGGAGGGCCCTGTATGAGCAGTTCTTC. The chain links TRBV21-1 to TRBJ2-1; TRBD2 reflects the table's D call only, with no check against the DNA. TRBV21-1 is a known pseudogene. The CDR3 contains 17 residues.

The chain recombines TRBV9 with TRBJ2-1; TRBD2 might be the D (5 bases). Trimming stripped 0 bases from V and 6 bases from J, with 10 bases between. There are 14 residues in the CDR3. In germline, CDR1 is SGDLS, CDR2 YYNGEE. The DNA for the CDR3 is TGTGCCAGCAGCGTAGAACCGGGGTTCAATGAGCAGTTCTTC. Its translation: CASSVEPGFNEQFF.

J is TRBJ1-5 and V is TRBV28, with 8 positions matching TRBD1. CDR1 and CDR2 (germline): MDHEN, SYDVKM. Unmatched junction bases numbered 15, after V lost 6 bases and J lost 2 bases. This CDR3 is built from 18 residues. DNA for the CDR3: TGTGCCAGCAGACGGGAACAGGGGGGTCCCCATGGCAATCAGCCCCAGCATTTT. This encodes CASRREQGGPHGNQPQHF.

The chain carries TRBV28 and TRBJ2-2; tentative D call: TRBD1 (5 bases). The ends were cut back, 4 bases at V and 4 bases at J, with 19 bases in the middle. Germline V lookup: CDR1 MDHEN, CDR2 SYDVKM. This CDR3 spans 17 amino acids. In DNA form, the CDR3 reads TGTGCCAGCAGTTCCTGGACAAAAAAGGGGATCACCGGGGAGCTGTTTTTT. Encoded protein: CASSSWTKKGITGELFF.

This clone was seen only a few times. The rearrangement uses TRBV7-3 and TRBJ1-1, with D maybe TRBD1 (6 bases). Germline V gene lookup returns CDR1 SGHTA and CDR2 FQGTGA. Trimming removed 5 bases at V and 1 base at J, with 11 bases between. The CDR3 is 14 amino acids. This chain's CDR3 is CASSQQGTNTEAFF. Written as DNA, the CDR3 is TGTGCCAGCAGCCAACAGGGTACGAACACTGAAGCTTTCTTT.

The V and J genes are TRBV2 and TRBJ2-1; D remains ambiguous. V was clipped by 3 bases and J by 3 bases, with 6 bases between them. The CDR3 is 13 amino acids. Per the germline V gene, CDR1 is SNHLY and CDR2 is FYNNEI. DNA of the CDR3: TGTGCCAGCAGTGATTACAGCTACAATGAGCAGTTCTTC. Translating gives CASSDYSYNEQFF.